The sequence of this TCR beta chain was determined in a study of control samples from healthy donors and cancer patients. Germline V gives CDR1 MDHEN, CDR2 SYDVKM. The CDR3 covers 14 residues. Trimming took off 3 bases at V and 7 bases at J, with 15 bases between the two ends. TCRdb keeps only in-frame clones here, not all; method: immunoSEQ multiplex PCR. The profile covers 170,000 or so clones, with around 90% appearing a single time and around 1.5% taken by the ten largest. Material: blood. This chain uses TRBV28 with TRBJ1-2; D may be TRBD1 (5 bases). This TCR came from a woman aged 45-65 years in good health. CDR3 amino acids: CASSLGARVGGYTF. CDR3 in DNA: TGTGCCAGCAGTTTGGGCGCCAGGGTGGGTGGCTACACCTTC.